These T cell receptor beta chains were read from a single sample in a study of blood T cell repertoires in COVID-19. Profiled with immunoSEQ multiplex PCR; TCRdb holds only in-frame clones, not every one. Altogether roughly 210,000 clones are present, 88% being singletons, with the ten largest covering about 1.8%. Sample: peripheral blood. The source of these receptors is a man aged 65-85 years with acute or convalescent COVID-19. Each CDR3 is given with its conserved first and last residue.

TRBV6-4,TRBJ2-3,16,CASSVYRLAGRDTQYF
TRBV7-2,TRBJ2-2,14,CASSLSGYTGELFF
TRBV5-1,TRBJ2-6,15,CASSQGGSGANVLTF
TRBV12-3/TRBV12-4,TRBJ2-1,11,CASSTGTKQFF
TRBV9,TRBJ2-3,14,CASSVTVGTDTQYF
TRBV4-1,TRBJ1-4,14,CASSTDATNEKLFF
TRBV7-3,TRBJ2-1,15,CASSVSSGVNNEQFF
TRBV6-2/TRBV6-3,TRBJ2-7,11,CASSPHYEQYF
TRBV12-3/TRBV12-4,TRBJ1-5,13,CASRMQGNQPQHF
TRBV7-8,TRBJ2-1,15,CASSALGREGNEQFF
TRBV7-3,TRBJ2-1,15,CASSSVAGQNNEQFF
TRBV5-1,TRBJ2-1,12,CASSFRGQGQFF
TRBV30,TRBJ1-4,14,CAWSVLGRNEKLFF
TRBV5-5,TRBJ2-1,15,CASSWTSALLNEQFF
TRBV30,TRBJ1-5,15,CAWSVGVYSNQPQHF
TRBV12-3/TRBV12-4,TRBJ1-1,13,CASRNQGNTEAFF
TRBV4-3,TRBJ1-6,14,CASSLLTGDSPLHF
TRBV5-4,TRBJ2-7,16,CASSLPGGQGPYEQYF
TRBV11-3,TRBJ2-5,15,CASSRASGYQETQYF
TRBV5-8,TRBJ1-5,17,CASSFASTGMSNQPQHF
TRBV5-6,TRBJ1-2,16,CASSPDRGTFNYGYTF
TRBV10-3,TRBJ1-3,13,CATTPRSGNTIYF
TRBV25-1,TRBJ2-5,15,CASSEYTGGRETQYF
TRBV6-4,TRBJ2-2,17,CAILAGVFLRDTGELFF
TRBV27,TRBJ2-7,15,CASSLYGQGIYEQYF
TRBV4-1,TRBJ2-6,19,CASSQDEGRFPSGANVLTF
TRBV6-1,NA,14,CASSEAGRSYEQYF
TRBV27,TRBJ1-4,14,CASTSGTGVEKLFF
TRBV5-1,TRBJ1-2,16,CASSLGTYLSGYGYTF
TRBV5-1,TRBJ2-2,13,CASHPRDTGELFF
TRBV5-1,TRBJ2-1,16,CASSLSTSGRGDEQFF
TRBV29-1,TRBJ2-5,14,CSATGTSRRETQYF
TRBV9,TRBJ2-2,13,CASSPYVTGELFF
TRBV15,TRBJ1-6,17,CATSRDPGGGGNSPLHF
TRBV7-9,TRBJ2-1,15,CASSPLSGSRNEQFF
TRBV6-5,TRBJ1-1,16,CASSSPSGTLNTEAFF
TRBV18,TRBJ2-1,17,CASSPPNLHLVVTEQFF
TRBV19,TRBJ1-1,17,CASSRLGGASKNTEAFF
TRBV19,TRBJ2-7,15,CASSLSGQGTYEQYF
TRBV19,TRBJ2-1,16,CASSSLSLSRYNEQFF
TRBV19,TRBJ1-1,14,CASSIEGGRAEAFF
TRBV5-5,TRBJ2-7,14,CASSLVRQGVEQYF
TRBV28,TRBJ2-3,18,CASSRGLAGTGATDTQYF
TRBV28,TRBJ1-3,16,CASRDRGPYSGNTIYF
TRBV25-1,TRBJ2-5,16,CASNMGAGGSQETQYF
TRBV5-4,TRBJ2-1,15,CASSSKAGVGNEQFF
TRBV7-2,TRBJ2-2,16,CASRLSGREMAGELFF
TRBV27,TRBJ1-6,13,CASSFTGSSPLHF
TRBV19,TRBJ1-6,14,CASSGRQGNSPLHF
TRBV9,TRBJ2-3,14,CASSDPTGADTQYF
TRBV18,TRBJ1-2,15,CASSPQTGQPYGYTF
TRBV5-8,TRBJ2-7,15,CASRRTATSSYEQYF
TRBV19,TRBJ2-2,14,CASSSQGNTGELFF
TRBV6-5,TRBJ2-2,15,CASSPSGSNTGELFF
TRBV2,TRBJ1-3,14,CASSAGTSGNTIYF
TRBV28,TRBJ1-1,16,CASSIGGSYMNTEAFF
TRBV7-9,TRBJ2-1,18,CASSLGASAVVTYNEQFF